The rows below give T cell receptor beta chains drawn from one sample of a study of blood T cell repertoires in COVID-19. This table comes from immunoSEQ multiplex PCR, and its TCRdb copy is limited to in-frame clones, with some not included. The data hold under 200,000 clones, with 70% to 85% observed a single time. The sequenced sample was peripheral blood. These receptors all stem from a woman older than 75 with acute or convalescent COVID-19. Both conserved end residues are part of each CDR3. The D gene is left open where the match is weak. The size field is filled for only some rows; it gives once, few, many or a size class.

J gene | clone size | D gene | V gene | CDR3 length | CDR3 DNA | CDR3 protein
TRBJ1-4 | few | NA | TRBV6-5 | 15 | TGTGCCAGCAGTTGGTCGGGGGGAGGGGGTGAAAAACTGTTTTTT | CASSWSGGGGEKLFF
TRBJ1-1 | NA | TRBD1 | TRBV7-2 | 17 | TGTGCCAGCAGCTTATCCGGGACAGGGGGTCGGTACACTGAAGCTTTCTTT | CASSLSGTGGRYTEAFF
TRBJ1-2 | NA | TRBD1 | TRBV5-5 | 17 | TGTGCCAGCAGCACCCGGACGATGGACAGGACTACTGGGGGCTACACCTTC | CASSTRTMDRTTGGYTF
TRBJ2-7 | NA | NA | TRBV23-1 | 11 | TGCGCCAGCAGTCAAACTACGTATCAGTACTTC | CASSQTTYQYF
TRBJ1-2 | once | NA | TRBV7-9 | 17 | TGTGCCAGCAGCTTTGGACGGGGGGACGTCCGGCTATATGGCTACACCTTC | CASSFGRGDVRLYGYTF
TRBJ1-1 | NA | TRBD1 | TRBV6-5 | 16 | TGTGCCAGCAGTTTCGATACAGGGGACGGACACACTGAAGCTTTCTTT | CASSFDTGDGHTEAFF
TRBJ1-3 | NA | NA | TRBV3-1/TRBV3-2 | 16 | TGTGCCAGCAGCCAAGGTTCGTCCTTCTCTGGAAACACCATATATTTT | CASSQGSSFSGNTIYF
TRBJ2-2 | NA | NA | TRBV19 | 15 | TGTGCCAGTAGTAGGGGGGGCATGGTCACCGGGGAGCTGTTTTTT | CASSRGGMVTGELFF
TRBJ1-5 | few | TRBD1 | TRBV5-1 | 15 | TGCGCCAGCAGCCTGAGCGGGGACAGGGGGGAGCCCCAGCATTTT | CASSLSGDRGEPQHF
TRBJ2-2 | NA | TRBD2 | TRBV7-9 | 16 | TGTGCCAGCAGCATCCAACTAGCGGCGAACACCGGGGAGCTGTTTTTT | CASSIQLAANTGELFF
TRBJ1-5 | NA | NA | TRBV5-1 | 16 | TGCGCCAGCAGCCCAGGACAGTTAGGGAGCAATCAGCCCCAGCATTTT | CASSPGQLGSNQPQHF
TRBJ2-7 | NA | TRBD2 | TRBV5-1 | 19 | TGCGCCAGCAGCTTATATCTCCCGGGGGAGCGGGAGGGTCTTAGCGAGCAGTACTTC | CASSLYLPGEREGLSEQYF
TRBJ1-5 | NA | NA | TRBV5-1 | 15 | TGCGCCAGCAGCTTAGTTAGGGAGAGCAATCAGCCCCAGCATTTT | CASSLVRESNQPQHF
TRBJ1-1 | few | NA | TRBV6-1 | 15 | TGTGCCAGCAGTGAACAGGTGTCAGGGAACCTTGAAGCTTTCTTT | CASSEQVSGNLEAFF
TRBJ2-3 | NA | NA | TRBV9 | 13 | TGTGCCAGCAGCGTAGCCACGGCAGATACGCAGTATTTT | CASSVATADTQYF
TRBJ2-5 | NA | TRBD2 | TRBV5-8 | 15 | TGTGCCAGCAGCCCGGGACTAGCGGGGGGCGAGACCCAGTACTTC | CASSPGLAGGETQYF
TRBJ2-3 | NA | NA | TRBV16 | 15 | TGTGCCAGCAGCCAAGGGTCGGAGAGCACAGATACGCAGTATTTT | CASSQGSESTDTQYF
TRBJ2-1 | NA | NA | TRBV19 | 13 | TGTGCCAGTAAAAAAGGACAGTACAATGAGCAGTTCTTC | CASKKGQYNEQFF
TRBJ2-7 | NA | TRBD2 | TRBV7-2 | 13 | TGTGCCACGCGGGGGGGAGGGTCCTACGAGCAGTACTTC | CATRGGGSYEQYF
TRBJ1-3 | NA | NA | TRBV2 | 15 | TGTGCCAGCAGAACCTTGCAAGGAGGCGGAAACACCATATATTTT | CASRTLQGGGNTIYF
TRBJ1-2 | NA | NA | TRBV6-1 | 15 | TGTGCCAGCAGTGAAATCAAGGAGTATGGCTATGGCTACACCTTC | CASSEIKEYGYGYTF
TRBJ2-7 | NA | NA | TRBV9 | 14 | TGTGCCAGCAGCCCCCCAGGCCCCGGGAGCGAGCAGTACTTC | CASSPPGPGSEQYF
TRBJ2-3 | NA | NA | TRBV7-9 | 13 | TGTGCCAGCAGCTTAGGGTCCGCTAATACGCAGTATTTT | CASSLGSANTQYF
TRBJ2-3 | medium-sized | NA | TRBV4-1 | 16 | TGCGCCAGCAGCCAAGATCGTGTCAGGGTATCAGATACGCAGTATTTT | CASSQDRVRVSDTQYF
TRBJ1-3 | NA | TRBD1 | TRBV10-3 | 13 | TGTGCCATCAAGGGACAGGGGGCGGACACCATATATTTT | CAIKGQGADTIYF
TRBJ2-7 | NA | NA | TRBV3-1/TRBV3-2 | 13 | TGTGCCAGCAGCCCCTTTCCGCGATACGAGCAGTACTTC | CASSPFPRYEQYF
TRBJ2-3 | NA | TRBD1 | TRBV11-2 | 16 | TGTGCCAGCAGCCAGTCCGGGACAGCGTTAACAGATACGCAGTATTTT | CASSQSGTALTDTQYF
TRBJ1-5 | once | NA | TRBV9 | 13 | TGTGCCAGCAGCGTAGCTGAGAATCAGCCCCAGCATTTT | CASSVAENQPQHF
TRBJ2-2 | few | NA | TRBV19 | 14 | TGTGCCAGTAGTATCATCAGGAACACCGGGGAGCTGTTTTTT | CASSIIRNTGELFF
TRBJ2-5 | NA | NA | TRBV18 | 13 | TGTGCCAGCTCACCACCGGGGGGAGAGACCCAGTACTTC | CASSPPGGETQYF
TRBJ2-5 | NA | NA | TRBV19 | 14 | TGTGCCAGTAGTATAGGGAGGACAGAAGAGACCCAGTACTTC | CASSIGRTEETQYF
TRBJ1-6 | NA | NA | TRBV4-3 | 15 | TGCGCCAGCAGCCAAGTTGCAGGGCCAAATTCACCCCTCCACTTT | CASSQVAGPNSPLHF
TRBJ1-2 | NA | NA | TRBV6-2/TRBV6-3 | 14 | TGTGCCAGCAGTTCATTACCGCGAAACTATGGCTACACCTTC | CASSSLPRNYGYTF
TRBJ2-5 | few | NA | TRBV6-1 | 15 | TGTGCCAGCAGTGAAAGGCAGGGCAGGGGTGAGACCCAGTACTTC | CASSERQGRGETQYF
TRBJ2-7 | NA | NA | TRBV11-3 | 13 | TGTGCCAGCAGCCTCCAGGGAAGGGGCGAGCAGTACTTC | CASSLQGRGEQYF
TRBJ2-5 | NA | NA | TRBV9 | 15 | TGTGCCAGCAGCGTAGGGGAGTGGGACCAAGAGACCCAGTACTTC | CASSVGEWDQETQYF
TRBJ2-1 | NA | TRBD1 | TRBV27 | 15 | TGTGCCAGCAGTTTATCGACAGGGGTTAACAATGAGCAGTTCTTC | CASSLSTGVNNEQFF
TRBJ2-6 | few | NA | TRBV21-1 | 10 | TGTGCCAGGTCTACGGACGTCCTGACTTTC | CARSTDVLTF
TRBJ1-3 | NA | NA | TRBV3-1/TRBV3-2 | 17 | TGTGCCAGCAGCCAAGCCGCGGGTGGGGTAGGCAAGAACACCATATATTTT | CASSQAAGGVGKNTIYF
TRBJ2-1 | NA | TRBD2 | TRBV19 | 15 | TGTGCCAGTAGTCCCCTACTAGCGGCCTACAATGAGCAGTTCTTC | CASSPLLAAYNEQFF
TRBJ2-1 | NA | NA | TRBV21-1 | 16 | TGTGCCAGCAGCAAAAGCGACTTGGTAGGCTACAATGAGCAGTTCTTC | CASSKSDLVGYNEQFF
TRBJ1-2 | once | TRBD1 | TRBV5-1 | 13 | TGCGCCAGCAGCCCCCGGGACAGGGTGCGCTACACCTTC | CASSPRDRVRYTF
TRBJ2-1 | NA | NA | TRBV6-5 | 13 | TGTGCCAGCAGGGAGGCTTCCTACAATGAGCAGTTCTTC | CASREASYNEQFF
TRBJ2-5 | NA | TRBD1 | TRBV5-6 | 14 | TGTGCCAGCAGCCCCGGACAGGGACGGGGGACCCAGTACTTC | CASSPGQGRGTQYF
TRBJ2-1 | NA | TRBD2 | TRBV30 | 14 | TGTGCCTGGAGTTCTAGCGGGAGTAAAAATGAGCAGTTCTTC | CAWSSSGSKNEQFF
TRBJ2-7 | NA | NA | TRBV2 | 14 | TGTGCCAGCAGTGATTGGCAGGGGAACTACGAGCAGTACTTC | CASSDWQGNYEQYF